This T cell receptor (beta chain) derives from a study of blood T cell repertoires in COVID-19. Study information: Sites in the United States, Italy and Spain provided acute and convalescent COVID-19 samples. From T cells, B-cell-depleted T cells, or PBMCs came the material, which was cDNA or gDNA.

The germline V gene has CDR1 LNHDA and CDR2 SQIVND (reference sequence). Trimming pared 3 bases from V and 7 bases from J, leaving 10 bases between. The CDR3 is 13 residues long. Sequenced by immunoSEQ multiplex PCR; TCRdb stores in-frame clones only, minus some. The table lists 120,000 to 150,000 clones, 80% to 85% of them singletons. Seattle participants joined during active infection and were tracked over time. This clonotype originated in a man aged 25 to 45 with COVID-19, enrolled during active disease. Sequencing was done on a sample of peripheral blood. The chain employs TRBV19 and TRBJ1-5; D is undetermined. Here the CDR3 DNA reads TGTGCCAGTAGTATGCTCGCGGGACAGCCCCAGCATTTT. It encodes CASSMLAGQPQHF. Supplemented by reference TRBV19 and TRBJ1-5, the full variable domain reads DGGITQSPKYLFRKEGQNVTLSCEQNLNHDAMYWYRQDPGQGLRLIYYSQIVNDFQKGDIAEGYSVSREKKESFPLTVTSAQKNPTAFYLCASSMLAGQPQHFGDGTRLSIL.